One and the same sample provided the 19 T cell receptor beta chains below, sequenced in a study of cytomegalovirus exposure and HLA in healthy donors. 60 Vbeta and 13 Jbeta primers were used in PCR. Some clones are missing from TCRdb's copy, which holds only in-frame ones; the method was immunoSEQ multiplex PCR. The data show some 170,000 clones, just over 70% seen once. Sequencing was done on a sample of PBMCs. The receptors stem from a man between 18 and 29 years old in good health and CMV-seropositive.

The rearrangement joins TRBV19 to TRBJ1-1; D gene unclear. Looked up from germline, CDR1 is LNHDA and CDR2 is SQIVND (reference sequence). Deletions cut 2 bases from V and 6 bases from J, with 13 bases between. This CDR3 contains 14 residues. CDR3 bases: TGTGCCAGTAGTATAAGCCCGGGTGGAGCTGAAGCTTTCTTT. Residues: CASSISPGGAEAFF.

V usage is TRBV19 and J usage is TRBJ2-1, with TRBD1 matching over 8 bases. This CDR3 is 16 amino acids long. Trimming took 5 bases from V and 6 from J; bases not matched to a gene: 12. Germline-derived CDR1 and CDR2 are LNHDA and SQIVND (reference sequence). CDR3 bases: TGTGCCAGTAGTCGTTCACGGACAGGGATGGGCAATGAGCAGTTCTTC. Translation: CASSRSRTGMGNEQFF.

The V call is TRBV5-1, the J call TRBJ2-1; weak D call: TRBD1 (5 bases). Trimming cost V 6 bases and J 4 bases, with 23 bases left between them. Germline lookup yields CDR1 SGHRS and CDR2 YFSETQ. The CDR3 sequence is 17 residues long. The DNA for the CDR3 is TGCGCCAGCAAAAACCTTCCGGACACAGCTGATTACAATGAGCAGTTCTTC. It codes for CASKNLPDTADYNEQFF. The complete variable domain, with remaining parts taken from reference TRBV5-1 and TRBJ2-1, reads KAGVTQTPRYLIKTRGQQVTLSCSPISGHRSVSWYQQTPGQGLQFLFEYFSETQRNKGNFPGRFSGRQFSNSRSEMNVSTLELGDSALYLCASKNLPDTADYNEQFFGPGTRLTVL.

The J gene is TRBJ2-5, the V gene TRBV28, with 11 nucleotides matching TRBD1. Germline assignment: CDR1 MDHEN and CDR2 SYDVKM. This CDR3 comprises 13 residues. Losses at the gene ends were 5 bases for V and 5 bases for J; bases not matched to a gene: 1. This chain's CDR3 is CASSRDRGETQYF. The CDR3 DNA is TGTGCCAGCAGTCGGGACAGGGGGGAGACCCAGTACTTC.

This CDR3 is CASSPDSGGVQSEQFF. CDR3 sequence (DNA): TGTGCCAGCTCACCAGATAGCGGAGGGGTTCAATCCGAGCAGTTCTTC. The J gene is TRBJ2-1, the V gene TRBV18, with D possibly matching TRBD2 (6 bases). Germline V gene data show CDR1 as KGHSH and CDR2 as LQKENI. The CDR3 sequence is 16 residues long. Deletions cut 2 bases from V and 10 bases from J, with 21 bases between.

The table lists this clone with a few counts. The chain couples TRBV5-8 to TRBJ1-5; perhaps TRBD1 as D (6 bases). The V gene lost 4 bases and the J gene lost 5 bases, with 10 bases spanning the gap. Germline CDR1 SGHTS, CDR2 YDEGEE. The CDR3 runs 13 residues. The DNA of the CDR3 is TGTGCCAGCAGCCTTAGACAGGATCAGCCCCAGCATTTT. It specifies CASSLRQDQPQHF. Supplemented by reference TRBV5-8 and TRBJ1-5, the full variable domain reads EAGVTQSPTHLIKTRGQQATLRCSPISGHTSVYWYQQALGLGLQFLLWYDEGEERNRGNFPPRFSGRQFPNYSSELNVNALELEDSALYLCASSLRQDQPQHFGDGTRLSIL.

The chain couples TRBV2 to TRBJ2-3, with no clear D. V was shortened by 4 bases and J by 2 bases, with 7 bases between the two germline ends. This CDR3 spans 13 amino acids. Germline assignment: CDR1 SNHLY and CDR2 FYNNEI. CDR3 DNA: TGTGCCAGCAGTGCCCGAGACACAGATACGCAGTATTTT. Protein: CASSARDTDTQYF. Drawing the rest from reference TRBV2 and TRBJ2-3, the complete variable domain is EPEVTQTPSHQVTQMGQEVILRCVPISNHLYFYWYRQILGQKVEFLVSFYNNEISEKSEIFDDQFSVERPDGSNFTLKIRSTKLEDSAMYFCASSARDTDTQYFGPGTRLTVL.

The CDR3 DNA is TGTGCCAGCAGTGAAACCCCGGGAGGAGGGACTGAAGCTTTCTTT. It encodes CASSETPGGGTEAFF. The chain has TRBV6-1 and TRBJ1-1, with D unresolved. Trimming removed 2 bases at V and 5 bases at J, with 15 bases between. Germline V gene lookup returns CDR1 MNHNS and CDR2 SASEGT. CDR3 size: 15 residues.

The gene calls are TRBV6-1 and TRBJ1-5, with a weak D call TRBD1 (6 bases). CDR1 is MNHNS, CDR2 SASEGT, per germline. V was pared by 5 bases and J by 1 base, with 12 bases between. The CDR3 length is 15 residues. CDR3 protein: CASSWSQGSNQPQHF. CDR3 DNA sequence: TGTGCCAGCAGTTGGTCCCAGGGGAGCAATCAGCCCCAGCATTTT.

A few counts support this clone. This chain links TRBV27 with TRBJ1-5, with TRBD1 as a possible D gene (5 bases). The CDR3 runs 13 residues. Looked up from germline, CDR1 is MNHEY and CDR2 is SMNVEV (reference sequence). With 8 bases removed from V and 6 bases from J, the gap between germline ends came to 14 bases. The CDR3 reads CASRGEAFQPQHF. DNA of the CDR3: TGTGCCAGCCGAGGGGAGGCTTTTCAGCCCCAGCATTTT.

The rearrangement uses TRBV9 and TRBJ1-3; D unresolved. Germline V gene lookup returns CDR1 SGDLS and CDR2 YYNGEE. This CDR3 is 16 amino acids long. V was trimmed by 3 bases and J by 0 bases, leaving 13 bases between them. The CDR3 sequence is CASSAHQPSSGNTIYF. The DNA of the CDR3 is TGTGCCAGCAGCGCCCATCAACCGAGCTCTGGAAACACCATATATTTT.

The rearrangement uses TRBV18 and TRBJ2-5, with D possibly matching TRBD1 (6 bases). This CDR3 has 13 amino acids. Germline assignment: CDR1 KGHSH and CDR2 LQKENI. Trimming cost V 5 bases and J 5 bases, with 12 bases left between them. CDR3 coding DNA: TGTGCCAGCTCAACCAACAGGGAGGAGACCCAGTACTTC. Its protein is CASSTNREETQYF.

This chain links TRBV14 with TRBJ2-3; maybe TRBD1 (8 bases). V lost 4 bases and J lost 1, with 15 bases in between. Germline values: CDR1 SGHDN, CDR2 FVKESK. This CDR3 region has 16 residues. CDR3 DNA sequence: TGTGCCAGCAGCCCCTGGACAGGGAGGGGCACAGATACGCAGTATTTT. Amino acid sequence: CASSPWTGRGTDTQYF.

The chain employs TRBV2 and TRBJ2-5; 7 bases align to TRBD2. The CDR3 totals 15 residues. CDR1 is SNHLY and CDR2 is FYNNEI in the germline V gene. V gave up 3 bases and J gave up 4 bases; unmatched junction bases: 8. DNA of the CDR3: TGTGCCAGCAGTGAGGGGGGGGTGTTTTCAGAGACCCAGTACTTC. As protein: CASSEGGVFSETQYF. The complete variable domain, with remaining parts taken from reference TRBV2 and TRBJ2-5, reads EPEVTQTPSHQVTQMGQEVILRCVPISNHLYFYWYRQILGQKVEFLVSFYNNEISEKSEIFDDQFSVERPDGSNFTLKIRSTKLEDSAMYFCASSEGGVFSETQYFGPGTRLLVL.

The V and J genes are TRBV6-1 and TRBJ1-5, with 8 bases lining up with TRBD1. Per germline, CDR1 MNHNS and CDR2 SASEGT. The CDR3 sequence is 15 residues long. The ends lost 1 base at V and 1 base at J; junction bases unmatched: 0. CDR3 sequence reads: CASSEDRGSNQPQHF. For the CDR3, the DNA is TGTGCCAGCAGTGAAGACAGGGGGAGCAATCAGCCCCAGCATTTT.

The chain recombines TRBV10-3 with TRBJ1-2; D is uncertain. V was trimmed by 7 bases and J by 3 bases, leaving 18 bases between them. Per germline, CDR1 ENHRY and CDR2 SYGVKD. The CDR3 has 15 residues. CDR3 DNA: TGTGCCATCACAAGCGGTCAACGTCGGGACTATGGCTACACCTTC. This sequence encodes CAITSGQRRDYGYTF.

This rearrangement joins TRBV19 to TRBJ2-1, with a possible D match to TRBD2 (6 bases). Trimming left V 4 bases short and J 13 bases short, with 20 bases between. The germline gives CDR1 LNHDA, CDR2 SQIVND (reference sequence). The length of the CDR3 is 14 residues. CDR3: CASSTPSGVHRQFF. DNA for the CDR3: TGTGCCAGTAGTACCCCATCGGGGGTCCACCGCCAGTTCTTC.

The chain recombines TRBV7-3 with TRBJ2-7, with TRBD2 matching over 9 bases. The V gene's germline CDR1 is SGHTA and CDR2 FQGTGA. The CDR3 is made up of 15 amino acids. Trimming took 3 bases from V and 4 from J; bases not matched to a gene: 7. CDR3 bases: TGTGCCAGCAGCTTGACTCTTCTAGCGGGGTACGAGCAGTACGTC. Residues: CASSLTLLAGYEQYV.

V is TRBV10-3 and J is TRBJ1-5; D unclear. CDR3 length: 14 residues. The V and J ends lost 4 bases and 5 bases respectively, with 12 bases between them. Germline lookup yields CDR1 ENHRY and CDR2 SYGVKD. This chain's CDR3 is CAISAGVRDQPQHF. The CDR3 coding sequence is TGTGCCATCAGTGCCGGTGTCCGGGATCAGCCCCAGCATTTT.